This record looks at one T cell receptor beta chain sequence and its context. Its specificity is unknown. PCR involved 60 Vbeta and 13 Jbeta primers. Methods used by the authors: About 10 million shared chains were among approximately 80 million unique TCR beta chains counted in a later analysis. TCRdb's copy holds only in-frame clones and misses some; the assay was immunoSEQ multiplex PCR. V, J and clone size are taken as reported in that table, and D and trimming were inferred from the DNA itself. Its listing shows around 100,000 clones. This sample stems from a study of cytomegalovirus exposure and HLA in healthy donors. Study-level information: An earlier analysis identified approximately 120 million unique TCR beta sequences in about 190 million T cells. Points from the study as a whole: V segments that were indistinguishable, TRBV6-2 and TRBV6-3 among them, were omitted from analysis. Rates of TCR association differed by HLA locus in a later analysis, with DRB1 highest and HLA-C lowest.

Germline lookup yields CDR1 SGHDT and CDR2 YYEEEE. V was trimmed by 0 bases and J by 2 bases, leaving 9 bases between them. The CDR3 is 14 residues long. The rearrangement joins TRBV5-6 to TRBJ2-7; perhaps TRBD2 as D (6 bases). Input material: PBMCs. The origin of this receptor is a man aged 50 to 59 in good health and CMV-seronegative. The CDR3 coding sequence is TGTGCCAGCAGCTTGGACGGGAGCGCCTACGAGCAGTACTTC. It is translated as CASSLDGSAYEQYF. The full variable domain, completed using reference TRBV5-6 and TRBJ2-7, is DAGVTQSPTHLIKTRGQQVTLRCSPKSGHDTVSWYQQALGQGPQFIFQYYEEEERQRGNFPDRFSGHQFPNYSSELNVNALLLGDSALYLCASSLDGSAYEQYFGPGTRLTVT.